This T cell receptor beta chain derives from a study of blood T cell repertoires in COVID-19. As for the study in general: From the United States, Italy and Spain came samples of acute and convalescent COVID-19. Nucleic acid was either cDNA or gDNA, and it came from T cells, B-cell-depleted T cells, or PBMCs.

The V gene's germline CDR1 is MDHEN and CDR2 SYDVKM. Trimming cost V 6 bases and J 7 bases, with 13 bases left between them. CDR3 size: 13 residues. This clone appeared once. Original handling: Reference gene primer amplification in the assay estimated nucleated cell counts. Profiled with immunoSEQ multiplex PCR; TCRdb holds only in-frame clones, not every one. V, J and clone size are those of that table, while D and trimming were read from the DNA. The table lists under 8,000 clones, around 91% of them singletons. Sequenced material: peripheral blood. This receptor was identified in a man aged 80 or over with active COVID-19. This sequence joins TRBV28 and TRBJ1-5, with D unclear. The CDR3 DNA reads TGTGCCAGCAGATCCCGGGTACTGCAGCCCCAGCATTTT. Translated, it gives CASRSRVLQPQHF.